A single sample is the source of the 19 T cell receptor beta chains below, sequenced in a study of blood T cell repertoires in COVID-19. Profiling relied on immunoSEQ multiplex PCR, and the TCRdb table lists in-frame clones only, not all of them. This table holds about 170,000 clones, approximately 84% found once. Sequenced sample: peripheral blood. The receptors come from a man between 18 and 35 years old with active or convalescent COVID-19.

The chain uses TRBV15 and TRBJ2-3; the D gene is possibly TRBD1 (5 bases). CDR3 size: 15 residues. Germline CDR1 and CDR2: LNHNV and YYDKDF (reference sequence). Trimming left V 4 bases short and J 2 bases short, with 13 bases between. CDR3 sequence (DNA): TGTGCCACCAGCATAAGACAGTTCGACACAGATACGCAGTATTTT. Encoded protein: CATSIRQFDTDTQYF.

This clone is a singleton in its sample. The chain carries TRBV9 and TRBJ2-1; 11 bases fit TRBD2. CDR3 size: 19 residues. V trimming: 0 bases; J trimming: 8 bases; junction bases outside the gene matches: 16. Germline-derived CDR1 and CDR2 are SGDLS and YYNGEE. CDR3 sequence reads: CASSVAGGASGRNQHEQFF. The CDR3 DNA follows: TGTGCCAGCAGCGTAGCCGGGGGGGCTAGCGGGAGGAACCAGCATGAGCAGTTCTTC.

This chain links TRBV7-2 with TRBJ1-5, with TRBD1 identical over 7 bases. Germline V gene data show CDR1 as SGHTA and CDR2 as FQGNSA. The CDR3 length is 15 residues. V shed 1 base and J 2 bases; nucleotides not matched to a gene: 2. DNA for the CDR3: TGTGCCAGCAGCTTAGTTGACAGGGGCAATCAGCCCCAGCATTTT. Its translation: CASSLVDRGNQPQHF.

The chain couples TRBV30 to TRBJ2-5, with D uncertain. Germline V CDR1 and CDR2: GTSNPN, SVGIG (reference sequence). The CDR3 runs 13 residues. V dropped 0 bases and J dropped 5 bases, with 10 bases sitting between them. The CDR3 loop reads CAWSVFTGETQYF. CDR3 coding DNA: TGTGCCTGGAGTGTGTTTACCGGGGAGACCCAGTACTTC.

The chain links TRBV7-3 to TRBJ2-1, with 7 nucleotides matching TRBD1. V lost 5 bases, J lost 0 bases, and 4 bases stayed unmatched. CDR1 and CDR2 from the germline V gene are SGHTA and FQGTGA. CDR3 length: 15 amino acids. CDR3 nucleotide sequence: TGTGCCAGCAGCCGACAGGGAACCTCCTACAATGAGCAGTTCTTC. Protein sequence: CASSRQGTSYNEQFF.

The chain combines TRBV27 with TRBJ2-7; D gene uncertain. The CDR3 is 13 residues long. V was pared by 6 bases and J by 6 bases, with 15 bases between. Per germline, CDR1 MNHEY and CDR2 SMNVEV (reference sequence). The CDR3, as DNA: TGTGCCAGCAGGGAAATTAGTGTAGCCGAGCAGTACTTC. Translated, it gives CASREISVAEQYF.

The chain has TRBV29-1 and TRBJ2-3, with D maybe TRBD2 (6 bases). V was shortened by 0 bases and J by 1 base, with 8 bases between the two germline ends. The CDR3 is 14 amino acids. Germline V CDR1 and CDR2: SQVTM, ANQGSEA. CDR3 bases: TGCAGCGTTGAAGAATCGGGGGGCACAGATACGCAGTATTTT. Its protein is CSVEESGGTDTQYF.

The rearrangement joins TRBV12-3 or TRBV12-4 to TRBJ1-5; D possibly corresponds to TRBD1 (6 bases). Trimming shortened V by 6 bases and J by 5 bases, and 11 bases separated the two germline ends. This CDR3 is 13 amino acids long. Here the CDR3 DNA reads TGTGCCAGCAGACTATGGGGGCATCAGCCCCAGCATTTT. This translates into CASRLWGHQPQHF.

V and J are TRBV6-6 and TRBJ2-1, with D possibly matching TRBD2 (6 bases). Trimming cost V 8 bases and J 7 bases, with 18 bases left between them. The CDR3 is 14 amino acids. The V gene's germline CDR1 is MNHNY and CDR2 SVGAGI (reference sequence). CDR3 region: CASFDRVRGNEQFF. CDR3 sequence (DNA): TGTGCCAGCTTCGACAGAGTTCGGGGGAATGAGCAGTTCTTC.

V usage is TRBV30 and J usage is TRBJ1-2, with 11 nucleotides matching TRBD1. This CDR3 has 13 residues. V dropped 5 bases and J dropped 2; count of bases not matched to a gene: 1. The germline V gene encodes CDR1 GTSNPN and CDR2 SVGIG (reference sequence). The CDR3 nucleotides are TGTGCCTGGGGGGACAGGGGGAACTATGGCTACACCTTC. It encodes CAWGDRGNYGYTF.

This chain uses TRBV11-2 with TRBJ2-1; the D gene is possibly TRBD1 (6 bases). This CDR3 contains 15 residues. Germline V CDR1 and CDR2: SGHAT, FQNNGV. Trimming stripped 1 base from V and 6 bases from J, with 13 bases between. The DNA for the CDR3 is TGTGCCAGCAGCTTAGCTAAGACAGGTTTCAATGAGCAGTTCTTC. Encoded protein: CASSLAKTGFNEQFF.

The rearrangement joins TRBV30 to TRBJ2-1, with no clear D. Germline V lookup: CDR1 GTSNPN, CDR2 SVGIG (reference sequence). There are 13 residues in the CDR3. V dropped 3 bases and J dropped 3 bases, with 9 bases sitting between them. The CDR3 region is CAWRTQDYNEQFF. The CDR3 DNA reads TGTGCCTGGAGAACGCAGGACTACAATGAGCAGTTCTTC. Full variable domain (remainder filled in from reference TRBV30 and TRBJ2-1): SQTIHQWPATLVQPVGSPLSLECTVEGTSNPNLYWYRQAAGRGLQLLFYSVGIGQISSEVPQNLSASRPQDRQFILSSKKLLLSDSGFYLCAWRTQDYNEQFFGPGTRLTVL.

The genes are TRBV6-1 and TRBJ1-5; 8 bases align to TRBD1. The V segment lost 4 bases and the J segment 0 bases; nucleotides outside the gene matches: 5. CDR1 and CDR2 (germline): MNHNS, SASEGT. The CDR3 has 16 residues. The CDR3 loop reads CASSARGQVSNQPQHF. CDR3 coding DNA: TGTGCCAGCAGTGCCAGGGGGCAAGTTAGCAATCAGCCCCAGCATTTT.

This chain uses TRBV7-9 with TRBJ1-5, with D hard to call. Germline lookup yields CDR1 SEHNR and CDR2 FQNEAQ (reference sequence). V dropped 1 base and J dropped 0 bases, with 4 bases sitting between them. CDR3 length: 14 amino acids. The CDR3 protein is CASSLGDSNQPQHF. CDR3 in DNA: TGTGCCAGCAGCTTAGGAGATAGCAATCAGCCCCAGCATTTT.

This clone is a singleton in its sample. This chain links TRBV6-5 with TRBJ1-2; TRBD1 agrees at 10 bases. Per germline, CDR1 MNHEY and CDR2 SVGAGI. The CDR3 covers 14 residues. With 0 bases clipped from V and 5 bases from J, the junction kept 0 bases outside the gene matches. CDR3 nucleotide sequence: TGTGCCAGCAGTTACTCGGGACAGGGGTATGGCTACACCTTC. Protein product: CASSYSGQGYGYTF.

In its sample, this clone was seen once. V usage is TRBV7-8 and J usage is TRBJ2-7; 9 bases fit TRBD1. Germline V gene sequence: CDR1 SGHVS, CDR2 FQNEAQ. The CDR3 is made up of 16 amino acids. V was pared by 3 bases and J by 1 base, with 7 bases of the junction left unmatched. This CDR3 is CASSFTRGTGSYEQYF. As DNA, the CDR3 is TGTGCCAGCAGCTTCACCAGGGGGACAGGGTCCTACGAGCAGTACTTC.

The chain links TRBV30 to TRBJ2-2; D is undetermined. The germline V gene encodes CDR1 GTSNPN and CDR2 SVGIG (reference sequence). This CDR3 is 17 amino acids long. The germline V and J ends were trimmed by 0 bases and 2 bases, with 16 bases remaining between them. The CDR3 loop is CAWSVSPLFFNTGELFF. CDR3 DNA sequence: TGTGCCTGGAGTGTAAGCCCTCTCTTTTTTAACACCGGGGAGCTGTTTTTT.

This chain joins TRBV7-9 and TRBJ1-2; D is possibly TRBD1 (6 bases). The V gene lost 2 bases and the J gene lost 5 bases, with 9 bases spanning the gap. CDR1 and CDR2 from the germline V gene are SEHNR and FQNEAQ (reference sequence). The CDR3 length is 13 residues. The DNA for the CDR3 is TGTGCCAGCAGCTTACAGGGGCGTTATGGCTACACCTTC. Encoded protein: CASSLQGRYGYTF.

In its sample, this clone was seen a few times. The rearrangement joins TRBV27 to TRBJ1-1; D is unclear. V was clipped by 5 bases and J by 2 bases, with 9 bases between them. The germline CDR1 and CDR2 sequences are MNHEY and SMNVEV (reference sequence). The CDR3 is 13 amino acids. CDR3 bases: TGTGCCAGCAGTCGCCAGTTAAACACTGAAGCTTTCTTT. The encoded protein is CASSRQLNTEAFF.